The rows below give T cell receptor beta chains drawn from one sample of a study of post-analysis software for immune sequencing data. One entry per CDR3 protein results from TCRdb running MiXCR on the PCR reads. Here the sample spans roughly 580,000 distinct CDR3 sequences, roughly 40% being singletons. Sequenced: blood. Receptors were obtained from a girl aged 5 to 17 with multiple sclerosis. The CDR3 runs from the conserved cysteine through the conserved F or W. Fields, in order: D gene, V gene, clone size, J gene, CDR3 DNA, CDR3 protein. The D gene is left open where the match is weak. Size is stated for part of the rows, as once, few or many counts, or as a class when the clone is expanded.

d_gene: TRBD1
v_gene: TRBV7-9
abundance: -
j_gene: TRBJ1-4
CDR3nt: TGTGCCAGCAGCTTAGTTTTGACAGGGGAAAAACTGTTTTTT
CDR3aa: CASSLVLTGEKLFF

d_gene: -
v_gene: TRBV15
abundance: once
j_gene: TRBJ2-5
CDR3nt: TGTGCCACCAGCAGAGAATTTGGGGGGCTTGGGACCCAGTACTTC
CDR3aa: CATSREFGGLGTQYF

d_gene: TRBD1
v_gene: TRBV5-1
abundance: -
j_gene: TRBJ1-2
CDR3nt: TGCGCCAGCAGCTGGACGGGACAGGGAGCCTATGGCTACACCTTC
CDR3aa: CASSWTGQGAYGYTF

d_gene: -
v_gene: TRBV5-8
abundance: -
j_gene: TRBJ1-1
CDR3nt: TGTGCCAGCAGCCCCACAGGGCACGGAGGCACTGAAGCTTTCTTT
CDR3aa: CASSPTGHGGTEAFF

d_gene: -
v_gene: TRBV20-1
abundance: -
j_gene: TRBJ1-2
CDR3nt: TGCAGTGCTAGAGATCTCGGGGTCTATGGCCACACCTTC
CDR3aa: CSARDLGVYGHTF

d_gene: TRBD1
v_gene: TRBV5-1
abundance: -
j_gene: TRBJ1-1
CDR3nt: TGCGCCAGCAGCTTGGCGCAGGGGGCGAGAACTGAAGCTTTCTTT
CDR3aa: CASSLAQGARTEAFF

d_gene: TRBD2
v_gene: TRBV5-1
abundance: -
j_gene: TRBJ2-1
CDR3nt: TGCGCCAGCAGCCCCCCTAGCGGGGGGGCCAATGAGCAGTTCTTC
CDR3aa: CASSPPSGGANEQFF

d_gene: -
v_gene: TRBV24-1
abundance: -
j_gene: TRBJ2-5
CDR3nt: TGTGCCACCAGTGATTCCACAGGGAGAGCAGAGACCCAGTACTTC
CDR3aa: CATSDSTGRAETQYF

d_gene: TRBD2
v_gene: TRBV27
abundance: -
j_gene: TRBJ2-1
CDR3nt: TGTGCCAGCAGTTTTTTAGCGGGATCCCCCTACAATGAGCAGTTCTTC
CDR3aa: CASSFLAGSPYNEQFF

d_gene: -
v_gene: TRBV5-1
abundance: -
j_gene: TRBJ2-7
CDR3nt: TGCGCCAGCAGCTTACAGGGCAGGGAGCAGTACTTC
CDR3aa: CASSLQGREQYF

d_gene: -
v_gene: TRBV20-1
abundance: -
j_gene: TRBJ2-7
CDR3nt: TGCAGTGCTAGGGGATGGGGGGCGCGGTACGAGCAGTACTTC
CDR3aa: CSARGWGARYEQYF

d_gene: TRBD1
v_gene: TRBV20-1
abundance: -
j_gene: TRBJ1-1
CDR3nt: TGCAGTGCTAGACCGGGACAGTACACTGAAGCTTTCTTT
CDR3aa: CSARPGQYTEAFF

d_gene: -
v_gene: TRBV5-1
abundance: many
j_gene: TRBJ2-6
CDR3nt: TGCGCCAGCAGCTTGGTTTCTGGGGCCAACGTCCTGACTTTC
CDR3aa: CASSLVSGANVLTF

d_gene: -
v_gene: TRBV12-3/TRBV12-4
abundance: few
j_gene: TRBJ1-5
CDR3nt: TGTGCCAGCAGCCCCGACGCCCTGAATCAGCCCCAGCATTTT
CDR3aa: CASSPDALNQPQHF

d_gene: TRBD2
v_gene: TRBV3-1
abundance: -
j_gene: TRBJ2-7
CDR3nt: TGTGCCAGCAGCCCTCGAGCGGGGGGACAATACGAGCAGTACTTC
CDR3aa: CASSPRAGGQYEQYF

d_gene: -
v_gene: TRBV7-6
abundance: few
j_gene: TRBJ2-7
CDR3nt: TGTGCCAGCAGCTCATCTCTGGCCGAGCAGTACTTC
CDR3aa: CASSSSLAEQYF

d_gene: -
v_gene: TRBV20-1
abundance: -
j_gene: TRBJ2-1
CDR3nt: TGCAGTGCTAGAGGGGTGGACTGGAGCAATGAGCAGTTCTTC
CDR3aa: CSARGVDWSNEQFF

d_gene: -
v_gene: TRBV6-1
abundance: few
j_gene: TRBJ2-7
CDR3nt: TGTGCCAGCAAATCGGATGGCGTGGGGGGTAGCTCCTACGAGCAGTACTTC
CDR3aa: CASKSDGVGGSSYEQYF

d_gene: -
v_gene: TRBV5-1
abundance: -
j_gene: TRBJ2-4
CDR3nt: TGCGCCAGCAGCCGGAGGCAGCGGAACGGCGGGGTTCAGTACTTC
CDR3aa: CASSRRQRNGGVQYF

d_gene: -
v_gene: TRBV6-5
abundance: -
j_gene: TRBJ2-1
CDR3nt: TGTGCCAGCAGCCCTTTAAAGAACTCCTACAATGAGCAGTTCTTC
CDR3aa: CASSPLKNSYNEQFF

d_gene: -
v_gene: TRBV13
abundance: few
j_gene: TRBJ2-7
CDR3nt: TGTGCCAGCAGCTTATCGGAGGCCTACGAGCAGTACTTC
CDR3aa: CASSLSEAYEQYF

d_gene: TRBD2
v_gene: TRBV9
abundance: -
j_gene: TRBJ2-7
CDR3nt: TGTGCCAGCAGCGCCGGGACTAGCGGGAACGGATGGTACGAGCAGTACTTC
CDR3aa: CASSAGTSGNGWYEQYF

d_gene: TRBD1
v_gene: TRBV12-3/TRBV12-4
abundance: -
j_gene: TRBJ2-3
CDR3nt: TGTGCCAGCAGGCCGGGACAGGGGGGCCTACTGAGCACAGATACGCAGTATTTT
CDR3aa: CASRPGQGGLLSTDTQYF

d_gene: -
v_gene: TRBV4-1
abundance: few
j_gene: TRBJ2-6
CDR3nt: TGCGCCAGCAGCCACGGAGCCCGGGGCTCCTCTGGGGCCAACGTCCTGACTTTC
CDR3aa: CASSHGARGSSGANVLTF

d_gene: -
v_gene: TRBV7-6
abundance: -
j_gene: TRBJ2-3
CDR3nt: TGTGCCAGCAGCTTAACCGTTCTTAGCACAGATACGCAGTATTTT
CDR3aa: CASSLTVLSTDTQYF

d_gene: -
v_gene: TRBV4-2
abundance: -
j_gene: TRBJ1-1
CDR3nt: TGTGCCAGCAGCCAAGAATCGGACAGAGGGATCAACACTGAAGCTTTCTTT
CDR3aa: CASSQESDRGINTEAFF

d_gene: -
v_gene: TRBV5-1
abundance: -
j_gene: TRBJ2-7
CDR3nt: TGCGCCAGCAGCTGGGTAGACAGCCTCTCCTACGAGCAGTACTTC
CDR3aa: CASSWVDSLSYEQYF

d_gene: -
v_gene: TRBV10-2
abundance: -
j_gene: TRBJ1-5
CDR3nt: TGCGCCAGCAGTGAAACGGTCGAGTGGCCCCAGCATTTT
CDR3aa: CASSETVEWPQHF

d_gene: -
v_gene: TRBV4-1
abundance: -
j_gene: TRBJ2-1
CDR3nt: TGCGCCAGTAGAGACCGGACAGACTACAATGAGCAGTTCTTC
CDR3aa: CASRDRTDYNEQFF

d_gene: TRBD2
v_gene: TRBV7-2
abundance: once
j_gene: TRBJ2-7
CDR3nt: TGTGCCAGCAGCCCGAGGACTAGCCCCGCCGAGCAGTACTTC
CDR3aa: CASSPRTSPAEQYF